The clone carrying this T cell receptor (beta chain) was detected only a few times. Its specificity is not known. The V and J ends lost 7 bases and 0 bases respectively, with 10 bases between them. Germline V lookup: CDR1 MNHEY, CDR2 SVGAGI. This CDR3 has 13 amino acids. These data belong to a study of T cell repertoires in cytomegalovirus infection. As for the study in general: The study used recently identified HLA-C-restricted and well-studied HLA-B-restricted CMV epitopes. CMV infection together with matching HLA type was indicated by public TCR beta signatures. Study-level points and caveats: The study identified carriers of CMV plus the relevant HLA from cumulative public TCR beta family frequency. Ex vivo responses were dominated by HLA-C-restricted CMV-specific TCR beta clonotypes.

TCRdb passed the reads through MiXCR, listing each CDR3 protein once. Of about 70,000 distinct CDR3 sequences in the sample, roughly 20% were seen once. The receptor was isolated from a human donor in good health (CMV status not recorded). Some clones in this sample may be carry-over from other donors' samples. The V and J genes are TRBV6-5 and TRBJ2-7; D gene ambiguous. The material sequenced was CD8+ T cells from cultured PBMCs, taken from culture after CMV antigen stimulation. CDR3 DNA sequence: TGTGCCAGCAAGGACGGTTACTCCTACGAGCAGTACTTC. Protein product: CASKDGYSYEQYF.